This TCR beta chain was found in a study of precursors of human CD4 cytotoxic T cells (dated by TCRdb to the late 2010s). A note on the overall study: In total, 14 donors contributed CD4+ memory subsets to the bulk TCR-seq analysis. Sequences for both the TCRalpha and TCRbeta chains came out of the TCR-seq analysis of 15 or so donors (table S7). The investigation overall reported the following: Only about 95% of the 14 donors were included in some of the bulk TCR-seq comparisons, which suggests that not every subset was available for every donor. Compared with the TCM and TEM subsets, the IL-7Rhigh and IL-7R- TEMRA subsets had more restricted TCR repertoires, marked by lower diversity and more expanded clonotypes. According to the authors, an observational design in humans cannot definitively determine the direction of differentiation between precursor and effector cells. Expanded effector clonotypes made up a larger fraction of IL-7Rhigh TEMRA clonotypes than of TEM or TCM clonotypes.

To test whether a precursor-effector relationship exists among CD4 cytotoxic T cells, bulk UMI-based TCR sequencing was run on four sorted CD4+ memory subsets: TCM, TEM, IL-7Rhigh TEMRA, and IL-7R- TEMRA. The cells came from peripheral blood mononuclear cells that had been isolated from human blood. Reading the germline V gene gives CDR1 SQVTM and CDR2 ANQGSEA. CDR3 length: 14 amino acids, cysteine to phenylalanine. Only the CDR3 part of the read is kept: 42 bases, read in frame from the first base. Trimming at the junction amounts to 4 bases on V and 0 bases on J, and the germline ends lie 10 bases apart. The data were produced on an Illumina MiSeq. Regarding the original processing steps: To quantify repertoire diversity, the Shannon-Wiener index was calculated using VDJtools. A TCRbeta clonotype was considered expanded if its clonotype frequency was 3 or more. TCRdb cleaned the public reads at Q25 with fastp, built clones with MiXCR and kept in-frame beta chains. Identical CDR3 protein sequences are pooled into one entry, listed with their most common genes and DNA. V and J calls and clone size were set by TCRdb, not the authors. The sample records about 660 distinct CDR3 sequences, 17% of which are singletons. 8.5% of the sample rests with the top ten.

Within its sample, this clonotype is large (0.1 to 1%). The antigen it binds to is not known. Per-nucleotide qualities are absent, and no much larger clonotype sits a single base away. The sample was memory CD4+ T cells from blood (PBMCs). This sequence originates from a human donor in good health. The rearrangement combines TRBV29-1 with TRBJ2-4; a confident D gene designation cannot be given. The CDR3 corresponds to CSVGQRLAKNIQYF. At the DNA level, the sequence is TGCAGCGTTGGTCAGCGACTAGCCAAAAACATTCAGTACTTC.